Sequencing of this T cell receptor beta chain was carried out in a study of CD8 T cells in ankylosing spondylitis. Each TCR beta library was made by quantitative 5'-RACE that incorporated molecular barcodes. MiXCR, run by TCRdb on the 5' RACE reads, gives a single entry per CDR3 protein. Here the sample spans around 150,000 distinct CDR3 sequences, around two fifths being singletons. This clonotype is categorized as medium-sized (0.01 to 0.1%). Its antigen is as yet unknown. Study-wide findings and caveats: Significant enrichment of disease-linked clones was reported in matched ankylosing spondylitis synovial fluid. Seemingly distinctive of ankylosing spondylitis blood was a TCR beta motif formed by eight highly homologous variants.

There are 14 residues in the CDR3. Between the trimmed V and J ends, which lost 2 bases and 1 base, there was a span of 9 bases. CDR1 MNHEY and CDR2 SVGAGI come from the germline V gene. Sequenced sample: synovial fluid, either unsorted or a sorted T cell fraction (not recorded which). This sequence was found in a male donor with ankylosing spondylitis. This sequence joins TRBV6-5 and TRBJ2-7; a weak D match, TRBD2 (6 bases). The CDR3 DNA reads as TGTGCCAGCAGTTACGGGGGGAATTCCTACGAGCAGTACTTC. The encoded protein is CASSYGGNSYEQYF.